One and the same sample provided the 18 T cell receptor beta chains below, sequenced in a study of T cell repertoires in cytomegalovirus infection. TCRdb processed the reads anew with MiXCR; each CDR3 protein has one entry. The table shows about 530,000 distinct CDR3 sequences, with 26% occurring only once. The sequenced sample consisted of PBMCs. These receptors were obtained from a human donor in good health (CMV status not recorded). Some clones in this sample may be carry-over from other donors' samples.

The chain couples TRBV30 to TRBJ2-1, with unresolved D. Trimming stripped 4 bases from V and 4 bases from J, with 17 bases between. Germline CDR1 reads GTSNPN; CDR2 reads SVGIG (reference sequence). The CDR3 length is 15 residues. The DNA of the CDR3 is TGTGCCTGGACGACCGGCGGAAATCCTTACAATGAGCAGTTCTTC. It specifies CAWTTGGNPYNEQFF.

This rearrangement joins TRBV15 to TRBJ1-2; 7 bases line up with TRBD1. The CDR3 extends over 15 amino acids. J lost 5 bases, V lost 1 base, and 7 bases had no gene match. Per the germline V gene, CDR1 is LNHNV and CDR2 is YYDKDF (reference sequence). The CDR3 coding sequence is TGTGCCACCAGCAGAGTGGACAGGTTGACTTATGGCTACACCTTC. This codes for CATSRVDRLTYGYTF. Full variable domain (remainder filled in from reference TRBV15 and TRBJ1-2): DAMVIQNPRYQVTQFGKPVTLSCSQTLNHNVMYWYQQKSSQAPKLLFHYYDKDFNNEADTPDNFQSRRPNTSFCFLDIRSPGLGDTAMYLCATSRVDRLTYGYTFGSGTRLTVV.

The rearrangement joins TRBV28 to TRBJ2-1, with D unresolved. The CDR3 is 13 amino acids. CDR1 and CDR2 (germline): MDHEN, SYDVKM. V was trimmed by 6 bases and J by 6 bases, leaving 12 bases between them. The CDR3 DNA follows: TGTGCCAGCAGCCCCGAAAACCTCAATGAGCAGTTCTTC. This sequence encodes CASSPENLNEQFF.

The chain's CDR3 is CASSLTGTSNTIYF. The DNA of the CDR3 is TGCGCCAGCTCCCTGACAGGGACTTCTAACACCATATATTTT. V is TRBV5-1 and J is TRBJ1-3, with TRBD1 matching over 7 bases. The CDR3 covers 14 residues. Germline V CDR1 and CDR2: SGHRS, YFSETQ. J gave up 7 bases and V 7 bases, and 11 bases lay outside the gene matches.

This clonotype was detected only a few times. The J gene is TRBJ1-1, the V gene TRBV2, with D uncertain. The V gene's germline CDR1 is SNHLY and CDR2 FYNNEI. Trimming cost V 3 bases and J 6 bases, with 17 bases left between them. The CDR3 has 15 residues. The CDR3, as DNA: TGTGCCAGCAGTGAGTTCCCGCTGAGTAACTCTGAAGCTTTCTTT. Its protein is CASSEFPLSNSEAFF.

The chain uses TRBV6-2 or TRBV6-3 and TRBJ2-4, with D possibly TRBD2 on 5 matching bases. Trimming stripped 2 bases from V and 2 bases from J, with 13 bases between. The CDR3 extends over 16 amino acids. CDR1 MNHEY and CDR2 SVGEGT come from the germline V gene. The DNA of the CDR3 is TGTGCCAGCAGTTACCGGGGAATAGAAACCAAAAACATTCAGTACTTC. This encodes CASSYRGIETKNIQYF.

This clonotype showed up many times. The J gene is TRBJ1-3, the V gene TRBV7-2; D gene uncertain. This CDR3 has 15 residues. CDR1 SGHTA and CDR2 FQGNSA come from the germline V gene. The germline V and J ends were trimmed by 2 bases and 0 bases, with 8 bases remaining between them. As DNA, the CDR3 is TGTGCCAGCAGCTTATGGCAGTCCTCTGGAAACACCATATATTTT. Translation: CASSLWQSSGNTIYF.

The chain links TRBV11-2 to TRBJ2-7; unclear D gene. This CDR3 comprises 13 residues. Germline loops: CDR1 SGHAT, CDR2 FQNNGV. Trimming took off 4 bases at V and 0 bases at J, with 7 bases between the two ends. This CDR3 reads CASSYESSYEQYV. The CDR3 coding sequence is TGTGCCAGCAGCTACGAGAGCTCCTACGAGCAGTACGTC.

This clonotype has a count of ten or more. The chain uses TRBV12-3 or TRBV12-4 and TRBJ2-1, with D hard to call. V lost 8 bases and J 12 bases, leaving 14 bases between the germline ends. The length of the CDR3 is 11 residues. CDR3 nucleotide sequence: TGTGCCAGCCGAAGTTTTACAGCGCAGTTCTTC. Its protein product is CASRSFTAQFF.

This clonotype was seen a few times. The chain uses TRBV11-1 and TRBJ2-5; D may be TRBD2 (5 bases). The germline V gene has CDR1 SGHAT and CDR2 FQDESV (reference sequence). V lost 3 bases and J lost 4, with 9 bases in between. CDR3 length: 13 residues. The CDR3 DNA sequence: TGTGCCAGCAGCTTTACCGCGGGAGAGACCCAGTACTTC. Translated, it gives CASSFTAGETQYF.

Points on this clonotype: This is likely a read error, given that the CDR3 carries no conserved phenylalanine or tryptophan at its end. This CDR3 reads CASSSPGLPGREQFS. CDR3 nucleotide sequence: TGTGCCAGCAGCTCACCGGGCCTTCCCGGACGGGAGCAGTTCTCC. The chain uses TRBV7-2 and TRBJ2-1; D call uncertain. V was cut by 4 bases and J by 10 bases, with 20 bases left in between. Germline V gene data show CDR1 as SGHTA and CDR2 as FQGNSA. This CDR3 has 15 amino acids.

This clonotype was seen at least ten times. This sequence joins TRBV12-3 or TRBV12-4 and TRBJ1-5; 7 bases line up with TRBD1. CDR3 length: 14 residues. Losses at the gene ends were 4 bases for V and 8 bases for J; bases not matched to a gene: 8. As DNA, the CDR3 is TGTGCCAGCAGTTCGACAGGGTCGGAAGAGCCCCAGCATTTT. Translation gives CASSSTGSEEPQHF.

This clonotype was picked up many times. CDR3 coding DNA: TGTGCCAGCAGTCCCATGTGGAATGAGCAGTTCTTC. It translates to CASSPMWNEQFF. This chain links TRBV12-3 or TRBV12-4 with TRBJ2-1; D is undetermined. Trimming stripped 5 bases from V and 7 bases from J, with 9 bases between. CDR3 length: 12 residues.

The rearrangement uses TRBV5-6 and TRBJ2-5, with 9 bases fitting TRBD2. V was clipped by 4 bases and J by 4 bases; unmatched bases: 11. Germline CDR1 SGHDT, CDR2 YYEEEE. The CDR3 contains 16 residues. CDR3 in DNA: TGTGCCAGCAGCCCCAGGACTAGCGAGGGTCTAGAGACCCAGTACTTC. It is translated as CASSPRTSEGLETQYF.

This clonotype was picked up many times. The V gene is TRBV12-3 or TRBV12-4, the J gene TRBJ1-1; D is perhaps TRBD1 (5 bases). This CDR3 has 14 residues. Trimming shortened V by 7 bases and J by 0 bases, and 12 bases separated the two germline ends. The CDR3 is CASTSGTLNTEAFF. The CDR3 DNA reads TGTGCCAGCACCTCAGGGACGCTGAACACTGAAGCTTTCTTT.

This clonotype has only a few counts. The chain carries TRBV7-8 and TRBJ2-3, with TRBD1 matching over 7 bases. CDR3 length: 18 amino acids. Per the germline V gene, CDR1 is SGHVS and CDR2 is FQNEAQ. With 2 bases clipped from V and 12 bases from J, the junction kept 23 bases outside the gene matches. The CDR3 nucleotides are TGTGCCAGCAGCTTAACACAGGGGCGTAGCCAGTCCCGAGGAGTTCAGTATTTT. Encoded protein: CASSLTQGRSQSRGVQYF.

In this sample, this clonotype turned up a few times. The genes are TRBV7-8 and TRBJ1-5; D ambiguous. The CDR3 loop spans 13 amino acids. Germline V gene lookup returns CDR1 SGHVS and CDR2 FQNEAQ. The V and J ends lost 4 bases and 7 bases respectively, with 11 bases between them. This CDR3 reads CASSYNFGQPQHF. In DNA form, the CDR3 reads TGTGCCAGCAGCTACAATTTTGGACAGCCCCAGCATTTT.

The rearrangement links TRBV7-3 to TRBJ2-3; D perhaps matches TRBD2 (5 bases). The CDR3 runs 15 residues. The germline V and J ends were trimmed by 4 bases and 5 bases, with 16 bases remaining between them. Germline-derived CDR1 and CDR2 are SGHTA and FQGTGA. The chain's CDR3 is CASSWSGRKGDTQYF. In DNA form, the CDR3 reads TGTGCCAGCAGCTGGAGCGGAAGAAAGGGAGATACGCAGTATTTT.